These 4 T cell receptor beta chains came from one sample sequenced in a study of read filtering for tumor transcriptome and immune sequencing. The library was built from roughly 400 ng RNA with molecular barcoded adaptors for alpha/delta and beta/gamma chains. MiXCR, applied by TCRdb to the reads, yields one record per CDR3 protein. The profile covers approximately 41,000 distinct CDR3 sequences, with roughly 12% appearing a single time and 30% taken by the ten largest. Sequencing input: a population of CD138-negative cells sorted from bone marrow. The receptor set was obtained from a donor at least 40 years old with multiple myeloma.

This clonotype was observed many times. The gene calls are TRBV11-2 and TRBJ2-7; TRBD1 matches at 9 bases. Germline CDR1 is SGHAT and CDR2 is FQNNGV. With 5 bases clipped from V and 1 base from J, the junction kept 3 bases outside the gene matches. The CDR3 is made up of 14 amino acids. The CDR3 sequence: CASSRGTGSYEQYF. For the CDR3, the DNA is TGTGCCAGCAGCCGCGGGACAGGGTCCTACGAGCAGTACTTC.

This clonotype was counted only a few times. Given a much more abundant clone one base away, this may be a read error. The genes are TRBV2 and TRBJ1-1; D remains unclear. V was trimmed by 6 bases and J by 7 bases, leaving 12 bases between them. This CDR3 spans 12 amino acids. CDR1 is SNHLY, CDR2 FYNNEI, per germline. CDR3 loop: CASRREGVEAFF. CDR3 coding DNA: TGTGCCAGCAGGAGGGAAGGAGTTGAAGCTTTCTTT.

Ten or more counts support this clonotype. This chain connects TRBV4-2 to TRBJ2-7, with 13 bases matching TRBD2. CDR1 LGHNA and CDR2 YNFKEQ come from the germline V gene. CDR3 size: 17 residues. After removal of 4 bases from V and 7 bases from J, the junction contained 13 bases not matched to a gene. CDR3 DNA sequence: TGTGCCAGCAGCCCACTCATCGGACTAGCGGGAGCGGTTGAGCAGTACTTC. Encoded protein: CASSPLIGLAGAVEQYF.

The sample holds many counts of this clonotype. This chain uses TRBV24-1 with TRBJ1-1; D possibly corresponds to TRBD1 (5 bases). Trimming took 3 bases from V and 1 from J, leaving 11 bases between them. The CDR3 is made up of 15 amino acids. Germline V gene lookup returns CDR1 KGHDR and CDR2 SFDVKD. In nucleotides, the CDR3 is TGTGCCACCAGTGATCCGAGGGGAGGGAACACTGAAGCTTTCTTT. Translating gives CATSDPRGGNTEAFF.